These T cell receptor beta chains were read from a single sample in a study of control samples from healthy donors and cancer patients. Measured with immunoSEQ multiplex PCR; TCRdb has only the in-frame clones, and not every one. Of fewer than 65,000 clones in the sample, under 90% are singletons; the top ten hold roughly 9.1%. Input material: blood. The receptors were sampled from a man between 65 and 85 years old in good health. Each CDR3 is given with its conserved first and last residue. Fields, in order: V gene, CDR3 length, clone size, D gene, J gene, CDR3 DNA, CDR3 protein. D genes are given only for firm matches. Clone size is stated in some rows and not others, as once, few, many or a class when expanded.

TRBV5-1	14	NA	TRBD2	TRBJ2-5	TGCGCCAGCAGATTTAGCGGGGGGGAAGAGACCCAGTACTTC	CASRFSGGEETQYF
TRBV7-3	15	few	TRBD2	TRBJ2-1	TGTGCCAGCAGATTGAGCGGGAGCTCCTACAATGAGCAGTTCTTC	CASRLSGSSYNEQFF
TRBV5-4	13	NA	NA	TRBJ2-1	TGTGCCAGCAGCTTGTATGGGTTCAATGAGCAGTTCTTC	CASSLYGFNEQFF
TRBV27	13	few	NA	TRBJ1-2	TGTGCCAGCAGTTTATATGCAGGGAAGGTCTACACCTTC	CASSLYAGKVYTF
TRBV11-2	13	NA	NA	TRBJ2-3	TGTGCCAGCACCCCCTTCGAGGGAGCTACGCAGTATTTT	CASTPFEGATQYF
TRBV11-2	16	NA	TRBD1	TRBJ1-3	TGTGCCAGCAGCGGGATTCTACAGGGGTTCGGAAACACCATATATTTT	CASSGILQGFGNTIYF
TRBV7-6	13	NA	NA	TRBJ1-4	TGTGCCAGCAGCTGGCGGTGGGGGGAAAAACTGTTTTTT	CASSWRWGEKLFF
TRBV10-2	13	NA	NA	TRBJ2-1	TGCGCCAGCGTTTCAAGCTTAGCGGATGAGCAGTTCTTC	CASVSSLADEQFF
TRBV19	16	NA	TRBD1	TRBJ1-5	TGTGCCAGTAAACTGACAGGGCCGGATAGCAATCAGCCCCAGCATTTT	CASKLTGPDSNQPQHF
TRBV7-9	15	NA	TRBD2	TRBJ2-5	TGTGCCAGCAGCCGCAAGCGGGAGGGTCAAGAGACCCAGTACTTC	CASSRKREGQETQYF
TRBV2	12	NA	NA	TRBJ2-5	TGTGCCAGCAGTGAACGTGGAGAGACCCAGTACTTC	CASSERGETQYF
TRBV11-2	13	NA	NA	TRBJ2-7	TGTGCCAGCAGCTTAGGGCGGCAGCACGAGCAGTACTTC	CASSLGRQHEQYF
TRBV3-1/TRBV3-2	17	NA	NA	TRBJ2-5	TGTGCCAGCAGCCAAGATCCGATGAGGGGCAGCGCGGAGACCCAGTACTTC	CASSQDPMRGSAETQYF
TRBV5-1	17	NA	NA	TRBJ1-5	TGCGCCAGCAGCTTGGCCCGGCGGATCTTTAGCAATCAGCCCCAGCATTTT	CASSLARRIFSNQPQHF